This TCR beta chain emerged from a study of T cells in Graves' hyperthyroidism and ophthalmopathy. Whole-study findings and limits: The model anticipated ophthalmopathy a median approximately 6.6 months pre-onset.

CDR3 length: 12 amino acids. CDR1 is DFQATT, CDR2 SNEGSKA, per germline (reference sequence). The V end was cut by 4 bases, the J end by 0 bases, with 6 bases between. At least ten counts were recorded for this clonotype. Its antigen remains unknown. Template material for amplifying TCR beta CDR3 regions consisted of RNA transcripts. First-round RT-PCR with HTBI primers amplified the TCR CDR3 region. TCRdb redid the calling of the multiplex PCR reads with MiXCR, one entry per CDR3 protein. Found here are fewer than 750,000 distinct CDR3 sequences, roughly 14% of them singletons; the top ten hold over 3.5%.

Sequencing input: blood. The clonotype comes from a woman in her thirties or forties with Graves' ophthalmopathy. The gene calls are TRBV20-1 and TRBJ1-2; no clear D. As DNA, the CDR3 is TGCAGTGCTATAGGGTCTAACTATGGCTACACCTTC. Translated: CSAIGSNYGYTF.